The table lists the clone carrying this TCR beta chain with a few counts. The V gene lost 1 base and the J gene lost 8 bases, with 18 bases spanning the gap. Germline assignment: CDR1 SGHRS and CDR2 YFSETQ. The CDR3 runs 15 residues. TCRdb re-derived calls from the RT-PCR reads in MiXCR, one entry per CDR3 protein. Of 650,000 to 800,000 distinct CDR3 sequences listed, 14% are singletons. The sequencing input was memory CD4+ T cells from blood. J is TRBJ1-2 and V is TRBV5-1; D gene unclear. This TCR came from a female donor in good health, serving as a healthy control. The CDR3 loop reads CASSLNGETSSGYTF. CDR3 in DNA: TGCGCCAGCAGCTTGAATGGGGAGACCTCTTCGGGCTACACCTTC.